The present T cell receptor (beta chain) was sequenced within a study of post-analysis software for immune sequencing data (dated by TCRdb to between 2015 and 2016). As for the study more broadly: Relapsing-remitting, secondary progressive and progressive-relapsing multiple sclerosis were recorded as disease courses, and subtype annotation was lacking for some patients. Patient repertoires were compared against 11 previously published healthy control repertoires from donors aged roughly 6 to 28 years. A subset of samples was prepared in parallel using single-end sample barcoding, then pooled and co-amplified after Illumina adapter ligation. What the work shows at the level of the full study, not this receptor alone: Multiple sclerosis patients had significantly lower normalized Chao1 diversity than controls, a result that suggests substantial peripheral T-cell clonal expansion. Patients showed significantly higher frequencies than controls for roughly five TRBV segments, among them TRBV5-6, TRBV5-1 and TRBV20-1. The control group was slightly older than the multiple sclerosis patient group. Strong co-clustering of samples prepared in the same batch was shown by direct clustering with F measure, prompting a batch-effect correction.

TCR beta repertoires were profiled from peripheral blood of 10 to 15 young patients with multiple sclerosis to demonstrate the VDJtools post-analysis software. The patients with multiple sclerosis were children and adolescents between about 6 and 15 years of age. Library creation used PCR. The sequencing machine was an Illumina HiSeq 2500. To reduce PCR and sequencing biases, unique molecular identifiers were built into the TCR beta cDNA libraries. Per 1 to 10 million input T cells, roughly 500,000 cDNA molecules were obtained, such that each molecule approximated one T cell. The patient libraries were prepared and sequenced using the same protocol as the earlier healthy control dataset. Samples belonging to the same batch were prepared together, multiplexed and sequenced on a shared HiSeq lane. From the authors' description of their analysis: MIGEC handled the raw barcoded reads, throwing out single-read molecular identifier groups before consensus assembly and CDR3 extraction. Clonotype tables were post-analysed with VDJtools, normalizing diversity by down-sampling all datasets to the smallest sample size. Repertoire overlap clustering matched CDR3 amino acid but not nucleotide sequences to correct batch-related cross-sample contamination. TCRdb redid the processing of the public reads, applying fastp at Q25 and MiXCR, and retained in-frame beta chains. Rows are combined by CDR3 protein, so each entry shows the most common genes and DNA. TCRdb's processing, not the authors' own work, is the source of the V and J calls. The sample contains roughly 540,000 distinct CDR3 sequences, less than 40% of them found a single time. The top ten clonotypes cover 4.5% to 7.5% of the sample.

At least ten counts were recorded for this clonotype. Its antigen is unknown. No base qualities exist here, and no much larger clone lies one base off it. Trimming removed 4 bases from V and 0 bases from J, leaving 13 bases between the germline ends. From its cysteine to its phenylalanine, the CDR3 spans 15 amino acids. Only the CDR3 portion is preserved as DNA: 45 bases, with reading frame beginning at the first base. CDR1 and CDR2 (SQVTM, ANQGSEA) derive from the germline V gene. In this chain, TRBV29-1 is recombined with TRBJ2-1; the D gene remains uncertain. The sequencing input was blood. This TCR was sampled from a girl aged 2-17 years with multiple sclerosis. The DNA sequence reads TGCAGCGTTGCGACTCGCCATAGCTCCTACAATGAGCAGTTCTTC. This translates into CSVATRHSSYNEQFF.